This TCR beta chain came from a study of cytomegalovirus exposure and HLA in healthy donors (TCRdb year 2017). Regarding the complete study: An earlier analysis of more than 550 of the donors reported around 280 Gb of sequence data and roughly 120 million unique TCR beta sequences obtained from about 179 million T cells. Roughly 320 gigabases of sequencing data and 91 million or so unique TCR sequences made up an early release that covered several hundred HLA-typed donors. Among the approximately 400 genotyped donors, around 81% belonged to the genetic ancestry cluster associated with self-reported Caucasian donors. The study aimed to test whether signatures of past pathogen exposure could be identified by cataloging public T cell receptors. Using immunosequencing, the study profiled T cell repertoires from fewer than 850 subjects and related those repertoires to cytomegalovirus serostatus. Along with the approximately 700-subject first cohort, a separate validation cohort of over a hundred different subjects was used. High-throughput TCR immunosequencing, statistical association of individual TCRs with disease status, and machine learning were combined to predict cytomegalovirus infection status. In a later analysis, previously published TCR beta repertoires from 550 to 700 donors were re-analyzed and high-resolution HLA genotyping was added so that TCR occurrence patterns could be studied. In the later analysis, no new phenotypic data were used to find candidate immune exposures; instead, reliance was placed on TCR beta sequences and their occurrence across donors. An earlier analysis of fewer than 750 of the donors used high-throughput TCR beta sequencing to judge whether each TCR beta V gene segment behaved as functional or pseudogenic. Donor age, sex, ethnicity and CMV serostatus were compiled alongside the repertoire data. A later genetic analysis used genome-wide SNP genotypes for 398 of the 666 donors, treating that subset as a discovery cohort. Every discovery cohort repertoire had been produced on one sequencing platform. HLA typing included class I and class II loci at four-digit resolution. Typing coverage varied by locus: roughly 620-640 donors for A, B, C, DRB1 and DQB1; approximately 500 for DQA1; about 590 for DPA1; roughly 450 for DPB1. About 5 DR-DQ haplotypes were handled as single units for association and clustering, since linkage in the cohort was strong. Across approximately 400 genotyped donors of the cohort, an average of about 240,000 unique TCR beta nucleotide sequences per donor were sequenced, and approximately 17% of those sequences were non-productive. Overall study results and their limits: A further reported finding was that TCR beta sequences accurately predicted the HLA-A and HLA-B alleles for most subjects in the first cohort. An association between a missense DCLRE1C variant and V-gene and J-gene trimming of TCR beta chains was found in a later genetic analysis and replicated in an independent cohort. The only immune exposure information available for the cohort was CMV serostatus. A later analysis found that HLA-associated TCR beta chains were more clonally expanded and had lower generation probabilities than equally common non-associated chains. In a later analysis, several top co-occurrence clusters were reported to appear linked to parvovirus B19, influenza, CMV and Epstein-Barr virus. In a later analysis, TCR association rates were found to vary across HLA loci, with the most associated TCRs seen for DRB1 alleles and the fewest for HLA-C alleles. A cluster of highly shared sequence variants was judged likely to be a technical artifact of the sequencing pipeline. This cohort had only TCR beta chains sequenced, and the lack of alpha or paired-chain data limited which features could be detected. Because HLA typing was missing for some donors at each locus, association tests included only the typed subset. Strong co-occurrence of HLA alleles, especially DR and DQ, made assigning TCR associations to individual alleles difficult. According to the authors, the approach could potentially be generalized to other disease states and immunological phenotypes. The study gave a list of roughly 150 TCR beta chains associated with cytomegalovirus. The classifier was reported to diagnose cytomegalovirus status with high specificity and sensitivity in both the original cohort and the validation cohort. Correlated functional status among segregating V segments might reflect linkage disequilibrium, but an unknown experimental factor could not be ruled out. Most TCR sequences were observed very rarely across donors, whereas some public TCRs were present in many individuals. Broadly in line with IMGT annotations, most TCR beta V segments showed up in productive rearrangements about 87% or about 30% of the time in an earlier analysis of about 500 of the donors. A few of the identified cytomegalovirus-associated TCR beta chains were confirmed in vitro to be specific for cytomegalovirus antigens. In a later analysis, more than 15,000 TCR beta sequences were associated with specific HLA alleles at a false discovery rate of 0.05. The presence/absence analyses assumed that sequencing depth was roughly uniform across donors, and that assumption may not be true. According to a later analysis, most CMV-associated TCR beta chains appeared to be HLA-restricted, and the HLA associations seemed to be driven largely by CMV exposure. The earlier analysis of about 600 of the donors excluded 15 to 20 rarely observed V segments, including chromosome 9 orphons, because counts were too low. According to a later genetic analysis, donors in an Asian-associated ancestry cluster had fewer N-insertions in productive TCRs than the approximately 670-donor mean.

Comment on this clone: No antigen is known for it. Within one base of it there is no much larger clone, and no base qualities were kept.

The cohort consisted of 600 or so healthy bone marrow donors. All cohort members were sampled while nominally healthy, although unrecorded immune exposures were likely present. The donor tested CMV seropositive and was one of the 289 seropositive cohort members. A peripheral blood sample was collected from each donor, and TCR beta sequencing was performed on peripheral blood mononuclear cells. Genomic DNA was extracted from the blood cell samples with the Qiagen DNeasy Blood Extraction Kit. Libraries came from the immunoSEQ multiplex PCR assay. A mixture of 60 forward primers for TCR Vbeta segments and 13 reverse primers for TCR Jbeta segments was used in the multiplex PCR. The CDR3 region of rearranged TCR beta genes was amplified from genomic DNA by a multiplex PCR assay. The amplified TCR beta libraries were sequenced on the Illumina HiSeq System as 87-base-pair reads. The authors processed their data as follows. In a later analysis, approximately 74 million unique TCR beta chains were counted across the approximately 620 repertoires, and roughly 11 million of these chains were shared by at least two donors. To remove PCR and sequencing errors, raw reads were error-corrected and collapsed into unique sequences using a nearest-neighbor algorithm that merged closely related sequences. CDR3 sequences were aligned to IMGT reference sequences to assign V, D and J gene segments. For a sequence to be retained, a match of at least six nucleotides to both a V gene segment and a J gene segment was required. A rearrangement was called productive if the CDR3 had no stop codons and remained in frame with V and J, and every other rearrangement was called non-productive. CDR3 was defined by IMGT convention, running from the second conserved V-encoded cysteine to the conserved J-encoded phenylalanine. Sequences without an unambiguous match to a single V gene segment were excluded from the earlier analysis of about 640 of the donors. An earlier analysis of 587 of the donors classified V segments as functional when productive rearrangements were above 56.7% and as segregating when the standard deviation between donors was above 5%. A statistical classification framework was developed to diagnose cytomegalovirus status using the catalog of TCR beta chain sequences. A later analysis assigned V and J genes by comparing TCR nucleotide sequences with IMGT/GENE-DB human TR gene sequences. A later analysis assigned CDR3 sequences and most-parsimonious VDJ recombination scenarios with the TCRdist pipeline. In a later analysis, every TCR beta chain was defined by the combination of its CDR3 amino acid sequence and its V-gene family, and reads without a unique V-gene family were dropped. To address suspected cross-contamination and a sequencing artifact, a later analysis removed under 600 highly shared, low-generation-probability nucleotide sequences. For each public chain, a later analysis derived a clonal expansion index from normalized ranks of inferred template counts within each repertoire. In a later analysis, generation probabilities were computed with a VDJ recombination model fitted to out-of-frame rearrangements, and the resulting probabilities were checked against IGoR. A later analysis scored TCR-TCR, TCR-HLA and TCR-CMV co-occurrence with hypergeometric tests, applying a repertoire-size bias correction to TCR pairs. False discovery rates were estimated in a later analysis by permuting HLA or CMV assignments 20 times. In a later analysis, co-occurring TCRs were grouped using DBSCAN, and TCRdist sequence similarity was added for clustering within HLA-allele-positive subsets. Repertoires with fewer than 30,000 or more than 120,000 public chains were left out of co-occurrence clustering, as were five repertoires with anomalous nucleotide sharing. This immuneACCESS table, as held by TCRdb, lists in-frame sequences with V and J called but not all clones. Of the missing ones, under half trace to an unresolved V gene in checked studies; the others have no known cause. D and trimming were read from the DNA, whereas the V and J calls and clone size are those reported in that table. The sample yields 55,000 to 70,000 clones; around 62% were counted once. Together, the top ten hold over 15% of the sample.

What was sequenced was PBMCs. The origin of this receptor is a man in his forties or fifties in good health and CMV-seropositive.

In nucleotide form, the sequence is TGTGCCAGCGAAAACAGGGTAGGACTAGCGGACAACAATGAGCAGTTCTTC. This codes for CASENRVGLADNNEQFF. The chain is encoded by TRBV7-8 joined to TRBJ2-1, with TRBD2 matching 10 junction bases. The germline V gene sets CDR1 to SGHVS and CDR2 to FQNEAQ. The CDR3, cysteine through phenylalanine, is 17 amino acids long. Of all the DNA, just the CDR3 is kept, 51 bases in frame from base 1. Trimming accounts for 8 bases at V and 5 bases at J, while the number of junction bases matched to no gene is 15.